These 20 T cell receptor beta chains came from one sample sequenced in a study of blood T cell repertoires in COVID-19 (dated by TCRdb to between 2020 and 2021). The protocol used for the library was the immunoSEQ multiplex PCR assay. TCRdb holds this immuneACCESS table with in-frame rearrangements only. Some clones are missing; in checked studies, unresolved V genes explain under half, and the rest has no known cause. Counted in this sample were 390,000 or so clones; around 89% of them appeared once. The ten largest clonotypes hold under 4% of the sample. The specimen was peripheral blood. These TCRs come from a woman under 40 with COVID-19, enrolled during active disease.

The chain joins TRBV19 to TRBJ2-3; perhaps TRBD2 as D (5 bases). The CDR3 consists of 14 residues. Trimming took 10 bases from V and 0 from J, leaving 14 bases between them. Germline V gene data show CDR1 as LNHDA and CDR2 as SQIVND (reference sequence). The CDR3: CATRGQVSTDTQYF. CDR3 coding DNA: TGTGCCACCCGAGGGCAGGTGAGCACAGATACGCAGTATTTT.

The chain links TRBV4-1 to TRBJ2-5, with TRBD1 identical over 8 bases. The CDR3 runs 15 residues. CDR1 and CDR2 (germline): MGHRA, YSYEKL. With V trimmed by 1 base and J by 2 bases, 3 bases remained unmatched. The CDR3 loop is CASSQARTGQETQYF. DNA for the CDR3: TGCGCCAGCAGCCAAGCCCGGACAGGGCAAGAGACCCAGTACTTC.

This clone is a singleton in its sample. V is TRBV11-1 and J is TRBJ2-7, with TRBD1 matching 8 bases. Per the germline V gene, CDR1 is SGHAT and CDR2 is FQDESV (reference sequence). V lost 3 bases to trimming and J lost 3 bases; unmatched junction nucleotides: 7. This CDR3 has 15 amino acids. CDR3 protein: CASSLPGTGIYEQYF. CDR3 nucleotides: TGTGCCAGCAGCTTGCCTGGGACAGGCATCTACGAGCAGTACTTC.

This sequence joins TRBV5-1 and TRBJ2-3; 8 bases agree with TRBD2. The ends lost 5 bases at V and 3 bases at J; junction bases unmatched: 2. This CDR3 contains 13 residues. CDR1 is SGHRS, CDR2 YFSETQ, per germline. The chain's CDR3 is CASRGGGTDTQYF. As DNA, the CDR3 is TGCGCCAGCAGGGGCGGGGGGACAGATACGCAGTATTTT.

V is TRBV6-5 and J is TRBJ1-2, with 7 bases matching TRBD1. With 9 bases clipped from V and 7 bases from J, the junction kept 5 bases outside the gene matches. The CDR3 sequence is 11 residues long. Germline V gene sequence: CDR1 MNHEY, CDR2 SVGAGI. CDR3 residues: CASRGPTGYTF. Written as DNA, the CDR3 is TGTGCCAGTAGGGGGCCGACTGGCTACACCTTC.

The chain has TRBV5-6 and TRBJ2-3, with 10 bases fitting TRBD2. Trimming removed 5 bases from V and 1 base from J; junction bases left unmatched: 4. The CDR3 covers 15 residues. Germline V gives CDR1 SGHDT, CDR2 YYEEEE. The CDR3 region is CASSLTSGGTDTQYF. The CDR3 DNA reads as TGTGCCAGCAGTTTAACTAGCGGGGGCACAGATACGCAGTATTTT.

The rearrangement uses TRBV28 and TRBJ1-1; D not certain. The CDR3 is made up of 14 amino acids. Trimming removed 5 bases at V and 5 bases at J, with 15 bases between. The germline CDR1 and CDR2 sequences are MDHEN and SYDVKM. CDR3 region: CASSQNTDPTEAFF. Written as DNA, the CDR3 is TGTGCCAGCAGTCAAAATACTGATCCTACTGAAGCTTTCTTT.

CDR3 protein: CASRGGTSGVGGELFF. For the CDR3, the DNA is TGTGCCAGCAGGGGCGGGACTAGCGGGGTAGGCGGGGAGCTGTTTTTT. The chain recombines TRBV9 with TRBJ2-2, with 13 bases that match TRBD2. The ends lost 5 bases at V and 7 bases at J; junction bases unmatched: 8. Germline V gene lookup returns CDR1 SGDLS and CDR2 YYNGEE. The CDR3 spans 16 residues.

The rearrangement uses TRBV7-8 and TRBJ1-2; D is possibly TRBD1 (5 bases). Germline V gives CDR1 SGHVS, CDR2 FQNEAQ. With 5 bases removed from V and 0 bases from J, the gap between germline ends came to 16 bases. The CDR3 consists of 16 residues. In DNA, the CDR3 is TGTGCCAGCAGCCCTACTTACCTGACAGCTAACTATGGCTACACCTTC. This codes for CASSPTYLTANYGYTF.

The chain carries TRBV6-1 and TRBJ2-1, with 7 nucleotides matching TRBD1. Per germline, CDR1 MNHNS and CDR2 SASEGT. The CDR3 is 14 amino acids. J lost 5 bases, V lost 4 bases, and 5 bases had no gene match. The CDR3 region is CASSVGTVNNEQFF. The CDR3 coding sequence is TGTGCCAGCAGTGTCGGGACAGTCAACAATGAGCAGTTCTTC.

The chain uses TRBV7-9 and TRBJ1-2, with D possibly matching TRBD1 (5 bases). The CDR3 runs 14 residues. Deletions cut 5 bases from V and 6 bases from J, with 16 bases between. Germline values: CDR1 SEHNR, CDR2 FQNEAQ (reference sequence). CDR3 sequence reads: CASSPLEVGDGYTF. CDR3 sequence (DNA): TGTGCCAGCAGCCCTCTTGAGGTAGGGGATGGCTACACCTTC. Full variable domain (outside the CDR3, taken from reference TRBV7-9 and TRBJ1-2): DTGVSQNPRHKITKRGQNVTFRCDPISEHNRLYWYRQTLGQGPEFLTYFQNEAQLEKSRLLSDRFSAERPKGSFSTLEIQRTEQGDSAMYLCASSPLEVGDGYTFGSGTRLTVV.

The chain combines TRBV4-1 with TRBJ1-1, with TRBD1 matching over 9 bases. The V gene's germline CDR1 is MGHRA and CDR2 YSYEKL. V dropped 0 bases and J dropped 3; count of bases not matched to a gene: 11. CDR3 length: 18 residues. The CDR3 DNA sequence: TGCGCCAGCAGCCAAGATACGGGACAGGGCTCCCCCTACACTGAAGCTTTCTTT. Translating it yields CASSQDTGQGSPYTEAFF.

This clone appeared a few times. The chain links TRBV18 to TRBJ2-7; the match to TRBD2 covers 7 bases. The CDR3 covers 14 residues. The trim removed 1 base at V and 0 bases at J, leaving 0 bases unmatched. Germline CDR1 KGHSH, CDR2 LQKENI. CDR3 nucleotide sequence: TGTGCCAGCTCACCACGCGGGAGCTCCTACGAGCAGTACGTC. It yields the protein CASSPRGSSYEQYV.

V usage is TRBV6-5 and J usage is TRBJ2-1, with TRBD2 matching 8 bases. This CDR3 region has 15 residues. Germline CDR1 is MNHEY and CDR2 is SVGAGI. Trimming removed 8 bases from V and 3 bases from J; junction bases left unmatched: 9. Here the CDR3 DNA reads TGTGCCAGCGGTACGACTAGCGCTATCTACAATGAGCAGTTCTTC. Translating gives CASGTTSAIYNEQFF.

This clone was seen a handful of times. The sample has other DNA sequences that encode this CDR3 too. The chain carries TRBV6-5 and TRBJ2-2; unclear D gene. Germline V gives CDR1 MNHEY, CDR2 SVGAGI. V gave up 2 bases and J gave up 1 base, with 5 bases separating them. The CDR3 length is 14 residues. CDR3 sequence (DNA): TGTGCCAGCAGTTACGGCCGGAACACCGGGGAGCTGTTTTTT. Protein product: CASSYGRNTGELFF.

This chain connects TRBV10-3 to TRBJ2-3; TRBD2 might be the D (5 bases). This CDR3 is 16 amino acids long. CDR1 and CDR2 from the germline V gene are ENHRY and SYGVKD. The V gene lost 2 bases and the J gene lost 4 bases, with 16 bases spanning the gap. For the CDR3, the DNA is TGTGCCATCAGTGAGAGGATTGAAGGAGGCTCAGATACGCAGTATTTT. Amino acids: CAISERIEGGSDTQYF.

The V gene is TRBV16, the J gene TRBJ2-1, with TRBD2 as a possible D gene (7 bases). Per germline, CDR1 KGHSY and CDR2 FQNENV. Trimming left V 8 bases short and J 8 bases short, with 13 bases between. The CDR3 covers 12 residues. As DNA, the CDR3 is TGTGCCAGCCTAAGGGGGGGTGATGAGCAGTTCTTC. This gives the protein CASLRGGDEQFF.

J is TRBJ2-1 and V is TRBV4-3; 8 positions agree with TRBD1. J was trimmed by 6 bases and V by 4 bases; bases with no gene match: 8. This CDR3 is 15 amino acids long. Germline V CDR1 and CDR2: LGHNA, YSLEER. As DNA, the CDR3 is TGCGCCAGCAGCCCGACAGGGGCTTCTCGCAATGAGCAGTTCTTC. It translates to CASSPTGASRNEQFF.

The chain couples TRBV7-9 to TRBJ2-3; weak D call: TRBD2 (6 bases). The V end lost 2 bases, the J end lost 2 bases, and 14 bases lay between the germline ends. CDR1 is SEHNR and CDR2 is FQNEAQ in the germline V gene (reference sequence). This CDR3 spans 16 amino acids. The CDR3 DNA is TGTGCCAGCAGCTTACTCGGCGGGGCCAACACAGATACGCAGTATTTT. Encoded protein: CASSLLGGANTDTQYF. Variable domain in full (rest from reference TRBV7-9 and TRBJ2-3): DTGVSQNPRHKITKRGQNVTFRCDPISEHNRLYWYRQTLGQGPEFLTYFQNEAQLEKSRLLSDRFSAERPKGSFSTLEIQRTEQGDSAMYLCASSLLGGANTDTQYFGPGTRLTVL.

The chain employs TRBV5-3 and TRBJ1-1, with D perhaps TRBD1 (5 bases). TRBV5-3 is an open reading frame, and its role is uncertain. The V end was cut by 10 bases, the J end by 4 bases, with 17 bases between. The CDR3 totals 13 residues. CDR3 nucleotides: TGTGCCGTCCTGGGCAGGGAGGGCACTGAAGCTTTCTTT. This encodes CAVLGREGTEAFF.